This entry lists 14 T cell receptor beta chains sequenced from one sample in a study of siplizumab effects on memory and regulatory T cells. Libraries were prepared by immunoSEQ multiplex PCR; TCRdb keeps only in-frame clonotypes and omits some of them. The sample carries just under 85,000 clones, 87% recorded once. Material: Tregs sorted from blood. The receptor source for this set is a human donor in good health.

This CDR3 reads CASSARGWDEPQHF. Written as DNA, the CDR3 is TGTGCCAGTAGTGCCAGGGGGTGGGATGAACCCCAGCATTTT. The chain employs TRBV19 and TRBJ1-5, with 7 nucleotides matching TRBD1. The CDR3 runs 14 residues. In germline, CDR1 is LNHDA, CDR2 SQIVND (reference sequence). The ends lost 5 bases at V and 10 bases at J; junction bases unmatched: 11.

This chain uses TRBV5-1 with TRBJ2-5; D possibly uses TRBD1 or TRBD2 (9 bases each). Trimming took 4 bases from V and 5 from J, leaving 27 bases between them. This CDR3 comprises 18 residues. Per the germline V gene, CDR1 is SGHRS and CDR2 is YFSETQ. The CDR3 spells CASSPTGGLAVGLETQYF. CDR3 DNA sequence: TGCGCCAGCAGCCCGACAGGGGGACTAGCTGTCGGTTTGGAGACCCAGTACTTC.

This clone was seen a few times. The gene calls are TRBV18 and TRBJ1-2; D unresolved. In germline, CDR1 is KGHSH, CDR2 LQKENI. The CDR3 spans 17 residues. V shed 2 bases and J shed 3 bases, with 19 bases lying between them. Here the CDR3 DNA reads TGTGCCAGCTCACCAGATCGTGCAGACACGAGATACTATGGCTACACCTTC. It encodes CASSPDRADTRYYGYTF.

The V and J genes are TRBV5-8 and TRBJ2-5; 12 nucleotides align to TRBD2. Germline V gene data show CDR1 as SGHTS and CDR2 as YDEGEE. Trimming removed 1 base from V and 5 bases from J; junction bases left unmatched: 3. This CDR3 spans 15 amino acids. CDR3 loop: CASSLLAGGQETQYF. In DNA form, the CDR3 reads TGTGCCAGCAGCTTGCTAGCGGGGGGGCAGGAGACCCAGTACTTC.

A note on this clone: Distinct nucleotide sequences in the sample also encode this CDR3. The chain uses TRBV7-9 and TRBJ1-2, with 9 bases aligning to TRBD1. The CDR3 runs to 14 residues. The trim removed 3 bases at V and 1 base at J, leaving 0 bases unmatched. The germline V gene has CDR1 SEHNR and CDR2 FQNEAQ (reference sequence). CDR3: CASSLGQGNYGYTF. CDR3 bases: TGTGCCAGCAGCTTGGGACAGGGTAACTATGGCTACACCTTC. The variable domain in full, completed from reference TRBV7-9 and TRBJ1-2, reads DTGVSQNPRHKITKRGQNVTFRCDPISEHNRLYWYRQTLGQGPEFLTYFQNEAQLEKSRLLSDRFSAERPKGSFSTLEIQRTEQGDSAMYLCASSLGQGNYGYTFGSGTRLTVV.

This clone occurred a few times. This chain links TRBV19 with TRBJ1-2; 7 bases line up with TRBD1. Germline lookup yields CDR1 LNHDA and CDR2 SQIVND (reference sequence). The CDR3 extends over 11 amino acids. J lost 8 bases, V lost 8 bases, and 5 bases had no gene match. The CDR3 region is CASRGDSGYTF. The CDR3 DNA is TGTGCCAGTCGAGGGGACAGCGGCTACACCTTC.

This clone was recorded a few times. CDR3 nucleotides: TGTGCCAGTAGTATAGTGACAGGGGGCTCCTACGAGCAGTACTTC. Protein product: CASSIVTGGSYEQYF. The chain couples TRBV19 to TRBJ2-7, with 9 nucleotides matching TRBD1. CDR3 length: 15 residues. The junction had 1 base not matched to a gene; V was cut back by 1 base and J by 0 bases. CDR1 and CDR2 (germline): LNHDA, SQIVND (reference sequence).

CDR3 sequence (DNA): TGTGCCAGCAGCTTAATCTCCGACAGGGGTTATAATTCACCCCTCCACTTT. Its translation is CASSLISDRGYNSPLHF. The rearrangement links TRBV11-2 to TRBJ1-6; 8 positions match TRBD1. Germline values: CDR1 SGHAT, CDR2 FQNNGV. The CDR3 extends over 17 amino acids. Unmatched junction bases numbered 7, after V lost 2 bases and J lost 4 bases.

V gene TRBV19 combines with J gene TRBJ1-3; no firm D call. In germline, CDR1 is LNHDA, CDR2 SQIVND (reference sequence). The CDR3 has 13 amino acids. V lost 6 bases and J lost 4, with 10 bases in between. CDR3 sequence reads: CASRPGGGNTIYF. The CDR3 region has the DNA TGTGCCAGTAGACCGGGAGGGGGAAACACCATATATTTT.

V is TRBV6-1 and J is TRBJ1-2; unclear D gene. Trimming removed 4 bases at V and 5 bases at J, with 14 bases between. Germline V CDR1 and CDR2: MNHNS, SASEGT. The CDR3 runs 14 residues. In nucleotides, the CDR3 is TGTGCCAGCAGTGTTACCACCCTGGGGTATGGCTACACCTTC. It codes for CASSVTTLGYGYTF.

The CDR3 nucleotides are TGTGCCAGTAGTACCTCTAGACAGGGGACCTATGGCTACACCTTC. Translating it yields CASSTSRQGTYGYTF. The V and J genes are TRBV19 and TRBJ1-2, with 8 bases identical to TRBD1. With 4 bases clipped from V and 4 bases from J, the junction kept 8 bases outside the gene matches. The CDR3 has 15 residues. CDR1 is LNHDA, CDR2 SQIVND, per germline (reference sequence).

The V call is TRBV5-6, the J call TRBJ1-2; D perhaps matches TRBD1 (5 bases). The CDR3 has 11 amino acids. Trimming removed 5 bases from V and 8 bases from J, with 10 bases in between. CDR1 is SGHDT, CDR2 YYEEEE, per germline. The CDR3 reads CASRWDRGYTF. The CDR3 coding sequence is TGTGCCAGCAGGTGGGACCGAGGCTACACCTTC.

The chain combines TRBV19 with TRBJ1-5; 11 bases are shared with TRBD1. Trimming took 5 bases from V and 6 from J; bases not matched to a gene: 9. CDR1 and CDR2 (germline): LNHDA, SQIVND (reference sequence). The CDR3 loop spans 16 amino acids. CDR3 loop: CASSAQGQGVAQPQHF. Here the CDR3 DNA reads TGTGCCAGTAGTGCCCAGGGACAGGGGGTCGCTCAGCCCCAGCATTTT.

The CDR3 here is CASKGTLILHF. Written as DNA, the CDR3 is TGTGCCAGCAAGGGAACTTTAATCCTCCACTTT. This chain connects TRBV2 to TRBJ1-6; D is uncertain. This CDR3 spans 11 amino acids. V was pared by 7 bases and J by 15 bases, with 13 bases between. CDR1 is SNHLY, CDR2 FYNNEI, per germline.